The text below deals with one TCR beta chain. This entry comes from a study of blood T cell repertoires in COVID-19. Original processing methods: Reference gene primers were amplified, and this amplification served to estimate nucleated cell counts. The assay was immunoSEQ multiplex PCR, and TCRdb's table has in-frame clones only and misses some. The V and J calls and clone size are taken from that table; D and trimming were inferred from the DNA. The sample has about 110,000 clones; nearly 80% are singletons. The V and J ends lost 2 bases and 6 bases, in that order; junction bases with no gene match: 6. Germline loops: CDR1 MRHNA, CDR2 SNTAGT. CDR3 length: 16 amino acids.

The source material was peripheral blood. The chain joins TRBV6-4 to TRBJ2-1, with 11 bases matching TRBD2. The source is a woman older than 75 with active or convalescent COVID-19. CDR3 DNA sequence: TGTGCCAGCAGTGACCAGCCGGGACTAGCGGCCAATGAGCAGTTCTTC. This gives the protein CASSDQPGLAANEQFF.